One and the same sample provided the 20 T cell receptor beta chains below, sequenced in a study of early T cells in non-severe SARS-CoV-2 infection. TCRdb ran MiXCR on the 5' RACE reads and lists one entry per CDR3 protein. The sample contains about 110,000 distinct CDR3 sequences, 9% to 13% of which appear only once. Sequenced: whole blood. Receptor source: an adult who was a healthcare worker with PCR-confirmed SARS-CoV-2 infection or an uninfected control (not recorded which).

This clonotype has more than one count but fewer than ten. This sequence joins TRBV2 and TRBJ1-2; D call uncertain. This CDR3 has 9 amino acids. The germline V gene has CDR1 SNHLY and CDR2 FYNNEI. Trimming stripped 6 bases from V and 8 bases from J, with 4 bases between. CDR3 coding DNA: TGTGCCAGCAGGGACGGCTACACCTTC. This translates into CASRDGYTF.

The genes are TRBV29-1 and TRBJ2-1; 8 bases agree with TRBD2. The CDR3 sequence is 11 residues long. Trimming took 4 bases from V and 13 from J; bases not matched to a gene: 6. Germline CDR1 SQVTM, CDR2 ANQGSEA. CDR3 bases: TGCAGCGTTGTTCCCGGGAGGGCCCAGTTCTTC. Translating it yields CSVVPGRAQFF.

This clonotype has ten or more counts. The rearrangement links TRBV5-6 to TRBJ2-1; D is perhaps TRBD1 (6 bases). From germline, CDR1 is SGHDT and CDR2 YYEEEE. The CDR3 is made up of 16 amino acids. The V and J ends lost 3 bases and 0 bases respectively, with 13 bases between them. The CDR3 reads CASSSWGRTSYNEQFF. CDR3 coding DNA: TGTGCCAGCAGCTCATGGGGGCGTACCTCCTACAATGAGCAGTTCTTC.

This clonotype showed up many times. The chain uses TRBV5-8 and TRBJ1-3; D is possibly TRBD1 (5 bases). V was clipped by 1 base and J by 3 bases, with 8 bases between them. The germline V gene encodes CDR1 SGHTS and CDR2 YDEGEE. The CDR3 runs to 14 residues. CDR3 nucleotide sequence: TGTGCCAGCAGCTTGAGACAGTATGGAAACACCATATATTTT. It specifies CASSLRQYGNTIYF.

The rearrangement joins TRBV6-1 to TRBJ1-2; 7 nucleotides align to TRBD1. This CDR3 has 15 residues. After removal of 8 bases from V and 4 bases from J, the junction contained 13 bases not matched to a gene. Looked up from germline, CDR1 is MNHNS and CDR2 is SASEGT. DNA of the CDR3: TGTGCCAGCTTGCTGAAGGAGGGACAGATCTATGGCTACACCTTC. Encoded protein: CASLLKEGQIYGYTF.

This clonotype was recorded at least ten times. The chain is built from TRBV5-1 and TRBJ2-3; D possibly corresponds to TRBD1 (5 bases). Germline lookup yields CDR1 SGHRS and CDR2 YFSETQ. There are 15 residues in the CDR3. The ends were cut back, 3 bases at V and 0 bases at J, with 11 bases in the middle. CDR3 protein: CASSSEGASTDTQYF. The CDR3 DNA is TGCGCCAGCAGCTCAGAAGGGGCTAGCACAGATACGCAGTATTTT.

The chain combines TRBV28 with TRBJ1-6; a weak D match, TRBD1 (5 bases). The V gene lost 7 bases and the J gene lost 7 bases, with 14 bases spanning the gap. CDR1 MDHEN and CDR2 SYDVKM come from the germline V gene. The CDR3 runs 14 residues. In nucleotides, the CDR3 is TGTGCCAGCACGATACAGGTGGAAAATTCACCCCTCCACTTT. Amino acids: CASTIQVENSPLHF.

This clonotype was counted many times. Here the CDR3 reads CASRFLAGAPLYEQYF. The CDR3 DNA sequence: TGTGCAAGTCGCTTCTTAGCGGGGGCCCCCCTCTACGAGCAGTACTTC. This rearrangement joins TRBV12-2 to TRBJ2-7; the table's D gene call, TRBD1, was not cross checked with the DNA. TRBV12-2 is an annotated pseudogene. This CDR3 is 16 amino acids long.

The chain recombines TRBV9 with TRBJ2-3, with 9 bases that match TRBD1. The CDR3 runs to 17 residues. Germline loops: CDR1 SGDLS, CDR2 YYNGEE. With V trimmed by 0 bases and J by 4 bases, 9 bases remained unmatched. The CDR3 reads CASSVADRGYGADTQYF. The CDR3 DNA reads as TGTGCCAGCAGCGTAGCCGACAGGGGGTACGGGGCAGATACGCAGTATTTT.

Only a few counts were recorded for this clonotype. This sequence joins TRBV29-1 and TRBJ2-3; 12 bases line up with TRBD2. Germline V gene lookup returns CDR1 SQVTM and CDR2 ANQGSEA. The CDR3 has 16 amino acids. With V trimmed by 7 bases and J by 2 bases, 10 bases remained unmatched. Here the CDR3 reads CSADPTSGGSTDTQYF. DNA for the CDR3: TGCAGCGCCGACCCTACTAGCGGGGGGTCCACAGATACGCAGTATTTT.

Ten or more counts support this clonotype. The chain employs TRBV11-2 and TRBJ2-2; 8 bases map to TRBD2. The germline V gene has CDR1 SGHAT and CDR2 FQNNGV. Trimming took 5 bases from V and 3 from J; bases not matched to a gene: 11. This CDR3 is built from 17 residues. The CDR3 loop is CASSRSQASGHTGELFF. CDR3 bases: TGTGCCAGCAGCCGCTCCCAGGCTAGCGGGCACACCGGGGAGCTGTTTTTT.

The chain combines TRBV6-1 with TRBJ2-7; a possible D gene is TRBD1 (6 bases). V was trimmed by 8 bases and J by 1 base, leaving 15 bases between them. Germline CDR1 is MNHNS and CDR2 is SASEGT. CDR3 length: 14 amino acids. CDR3 bases: TGTGCCAGCCTCAAGGGGGACACTTCCTACGAGCAGTACTTC. This gives the protein CASLKGDTSYEQYF.

As for this clonotype: The DNA is omitted, as the CDR3 cannot be located on it reliably, and the CDR3 follows TCRdb's listing. This chain uses TRBV7-9 with TRBJ2-2. The CDR3 length equals 16 residues, ends included. The V gene's germline CDR1 is SEHNR and CDR2 FQNEAQ (reference sequence). The CDR3 region is CASSLRNANTELSCFF.

V usage is TRBV15 and J usage is TRBJ1-2, with D unclear. The germline gives CDR1 LNHNV, CDR2 YYDKDF (reference sequence). The CDR3 spans 12 residues. V was shortened by 0 bases and J by 4 bases, with 3 bases between the two germline ends. The CDR3 DNA sequence: TGTGCCACCAGCAGAGACACCTATGGCTACACCTTC. Protein: CATSRDTYGYTF.

The chain recombines TRBV19 with TRBJ2-7; 15 bases align to TRBD2. The ends lost 6 bases at V and 2 bases at J; junction bases unmatched: 8. Germline V gives CDR1 LNHDA, CDR2 SQIVND (reference sequence). The CDR3 is made up of 17 amino acids. CDR3 nucleotide sequence: TGTGCCAGTAGCCCCAGCGGACTAGCGGGAGGGCCCTACGAGCAGTACTTC. Amino acids: CASSPSGLAGGPYEQYF. Filled out from reference TRBV19 and TRBJ2-7, the complete variable domain reads DGGITQSPKYLFRKEGQNVTLSCEQNLNHDAMYWYRQDPGQGLRLIYYSQIVNDFQKGDIAEGYSVSREKKESFPLTVTSAQKNPTAFYLCASSPSGLAGGPYEQYFGPGTRLTVT.

The sample holds many counts of this clonotype. This chain joins TRBV27 and TRBJ2-7; 8 nucleotides agree with TRBD1. CDR3 length equals 15 residues. V trimming: 7 bases; J trimming: 2 bases; junction bases outside the gene matches: 10. Germline V gives CDR1 MNHEY, CDR2 SMNVEV (reference sequence). For the CDR3, the DNA is TGTGCCAGCAACTCGGACAGGGATCCCCCCTACGAGCAGTACTTC. Translated: CASNSDRDPPYEQYF.

CDR3 in DNA: TGTGCCAGCAGCTCCGGGACAGGGAAGATCGGGGAGCTGTTTTTT. This sequence encodes CASSSGTGKIGELFF. The rearrangement joins TRBV7-9 to TRBJ2-2, with 9 positions matching TRBD1. Germline V gene data show CDR1 as SEHNR and CDR2 as FQNEAQ (reference sequence). Unmatched junction bases numbered 7, after V lost 4 bases and J lost 7 bases. The CDR3 totals 15 residues. Full variable domain (remainder filled in from reference TRBV7-9 and TRBJ2-2): DTGVSQNPRHKITKRGQNVTFRCDPISEHNRLYWYRQTLGQGPEFLTYFQNEAQLEKSRLLSDRFSAERPKGSFSTLEIQRTEQGDSAMYLCASSSGTGKIGELFFGEGSRLTVL.

The V and J genes are TRBV29-1 and TRBJ2-3, with 9 bases lining up with TRBD1. Trimming took 4 bases from V and 6 from J; bases not matched to a gene: 11. CDR1 is SQVTM and CDR2 is ANQGSEA in the germline V gene. The CDR3 contains 15 residues. This chain's CDR3 is CSVGRTGARRDTQYF. CDR3 nucleotide sequence: TGCAGCGTTGGCCGGACAGGGGCACGTCGGGATACGCAGTATTTT.

The chain recombines TRBV11-3 with TRBJ1-1, with a tentative D call TRBD1 (6 bases). This CDR3 contains 13 residues. Trimming pared 5 bases from V and 10 bases from J, leaving 17 bases between. Looked up from germline, CDR1 is SGHNT and CDR2 is YENEEA. The CDR3: CASSPFDRPRAFF. The CDR3 nucleotides read TGTGCCAGCAGCCCCTTCGACAGGCCCAGAGCTTTCTTT.

This clonotype occurred many times. This rearrangement joins TRBV11-2 to TRBJ1-5; unclear D gene. CDR3 size: 14 residues. Trimming cost V 3 bases and J 2 bases, with 8 bases left between them. Germline lookup yields CDR1 SGHAT and CDR2 FQNNGV. The CDR3 spells CASSFRHGNQPQHF. CDR3 sequence (DNA): TGTGCCAGCAGCTTCCGACACGGCAATCAGCCCCAGCATTTT. The whole variable domain, filled in from reference TRBV11-2 and TRBJ1-5, reads EAGVAQSPRYKIIEKRQSVAFWCNPISGHATLYWYQQILGQGPKLLIQFQNNGVVDDSQLPKDRFSAERLKGVDSTLKIQPAKLEDSAVYLCASSFRHGNQPQHFGDGTRLSIL.